One TCR beta chain is described in this entry. As yet, its antigen is unknown. TCRdb analysed the multiplex PCR reads with MiXCR anew, one entry per CDR3 protein. The repertoire holds approximately 100,000 distinct CDR3 sequences, less than 25% seen once, with roughly 1.3% in the top ten. These data belong to a study of breast tumors, draining lymph nodes, adjacent tissues. General study findings and limits: Findings are consistent with lymph node origin and intratumoral expansion of most tumor T cells. Compared with lymph nodes, tumors were less diverse; compared with nontumor tissue, more.

Breast cancer patients provided tissue from their axillary draining lymph nodes. Germline CDR1 and CDR2: DFQATT and SNEGSKA (reference sequence). Unmatched junction bases numbered 0, after V lost 3 bases and J lost 5 bases. This CDR3 contains 13 residues. The sequencing sample was made of axillary lymph node tissue. The clonotype comes from a female donor with breast cancer. Some clones in this sample may be carry-over from other donors' samples. The rearrangement uses TRBV20-1 and TRBJ2-5; 13 bases align to TRBD2. The CDR3 DNA sequence: TGCAGTGCTAGGACTAGCGGGGGGGAGACCCAGTACTTC. It is translated as CSARTSGGETQYF.